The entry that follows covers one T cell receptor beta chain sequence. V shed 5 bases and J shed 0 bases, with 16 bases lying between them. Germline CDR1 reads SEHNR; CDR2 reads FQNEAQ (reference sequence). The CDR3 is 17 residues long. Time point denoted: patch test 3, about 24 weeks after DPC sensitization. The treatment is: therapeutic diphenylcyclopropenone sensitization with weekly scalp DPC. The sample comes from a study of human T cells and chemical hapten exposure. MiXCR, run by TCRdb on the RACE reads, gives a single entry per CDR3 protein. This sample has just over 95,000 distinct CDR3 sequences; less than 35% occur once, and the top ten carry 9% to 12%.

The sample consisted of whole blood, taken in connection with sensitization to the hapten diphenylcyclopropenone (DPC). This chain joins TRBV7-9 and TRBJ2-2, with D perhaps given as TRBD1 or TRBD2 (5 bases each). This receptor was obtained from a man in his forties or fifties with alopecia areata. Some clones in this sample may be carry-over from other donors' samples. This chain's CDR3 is CASSGRDDYANTGELFF. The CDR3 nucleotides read TGTGCCAGCAGCGGACGGGACGACTACGCGAACACCGGGGAGCTGTTTTTT.